This T cell receptor beta chain was documented in a study of blood T cell repertoires in COVID-19. Study context: PBMCs, B-cell-depleted T cells, or T cells provided the cDNA or gDNA that made up the material.

Enrolment of Seattle patients took place during active infection, and they were followed longitudinally. Trimming cost V 3 bases and J 7 bases; bases outside gene matches: 9. The CDR3 loop spans 16 amino acids. Germline lookup yields CDR1 SGHRS and CDR2 YFSETQ. The authors' processing: Amplified reference gene primers provided the basis for estimating nucleated cell counts. Assay: immunoSEQ multiplex PCR; the TCRdb copy retains only in-frame clones and omits some. Clone size and V and J calls were adopted from that table, with D and trimming inferred from the DNA. The sample carries 250,000 to 400,000 clones, 90% recorded once.

The material sequenced was peripheral blood. The clonotype comes from a young woman with COVID-19, enrolled during active disease. The chain joins TRBV5-1 to TRBJ2-1; 11 bases map to TRBD2. The CDR3 here is CASSWGTSGSWNEQFF. The CDR3 nucleotides are TGCGCCAGCAGCTGGGGTACTAGCGGGAGTTGGAATGAGCAGTTCTTC.